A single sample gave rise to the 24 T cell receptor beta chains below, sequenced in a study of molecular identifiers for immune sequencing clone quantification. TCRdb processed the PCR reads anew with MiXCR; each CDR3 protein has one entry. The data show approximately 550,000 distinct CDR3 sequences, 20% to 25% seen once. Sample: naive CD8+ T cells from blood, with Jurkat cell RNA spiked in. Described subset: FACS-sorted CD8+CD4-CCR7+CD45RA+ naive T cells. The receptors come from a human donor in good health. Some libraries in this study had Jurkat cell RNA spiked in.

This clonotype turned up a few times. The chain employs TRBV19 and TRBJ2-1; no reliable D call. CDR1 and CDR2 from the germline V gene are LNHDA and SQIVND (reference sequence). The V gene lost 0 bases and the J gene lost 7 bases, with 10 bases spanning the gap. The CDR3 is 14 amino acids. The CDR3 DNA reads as TGTGCCAGTAGTATAGATCTTGTTGCGAATGAGCAGTTCTTC. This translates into CASSIDLVANEQFF.

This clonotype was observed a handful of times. This CDR3 is CASSPQGEYNEQFF. CDR3 in DNA: TGCGCCAGCAGCCCACAGGGGGAGTACAATGAGCAGTTCTTC. V and J are TRBV4-3 and TRBJ2-1; 8 nucleotides agree with TRBD1. Per the germline V gene, CDR1 is LGHNA and CDR2 is YSLEER. The CDR3 sequence is 14 residues long. V lost 4 bases, J lost 4 bases, and 3 bases stayed unmatched.

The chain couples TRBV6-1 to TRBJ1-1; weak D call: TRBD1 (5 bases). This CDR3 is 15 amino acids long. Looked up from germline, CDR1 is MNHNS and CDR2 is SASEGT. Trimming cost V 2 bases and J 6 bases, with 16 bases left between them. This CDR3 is CASSEKVRQPPEAFF. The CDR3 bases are TGTGCCAGCAGTGAAAAAGTCCGACAGCCCCCTGAAGCTTTCTTT.

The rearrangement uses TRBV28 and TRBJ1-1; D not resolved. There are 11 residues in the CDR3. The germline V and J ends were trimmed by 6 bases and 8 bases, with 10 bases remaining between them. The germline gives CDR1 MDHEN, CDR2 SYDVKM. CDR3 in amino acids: CASRSNAEAFF. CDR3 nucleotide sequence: TGTGCCAGCAGAAGCAACGCCGAAGCTTTCTTT.

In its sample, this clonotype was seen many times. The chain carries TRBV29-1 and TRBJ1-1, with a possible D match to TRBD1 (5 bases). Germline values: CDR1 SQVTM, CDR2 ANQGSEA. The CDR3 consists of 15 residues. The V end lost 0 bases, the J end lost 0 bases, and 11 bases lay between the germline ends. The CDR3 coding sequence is TGCAGCGTTGAAGATACCGTGGGGCTGAACACTGAAGCTTTCTTT. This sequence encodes CSVEDTVGLNTEAFF.

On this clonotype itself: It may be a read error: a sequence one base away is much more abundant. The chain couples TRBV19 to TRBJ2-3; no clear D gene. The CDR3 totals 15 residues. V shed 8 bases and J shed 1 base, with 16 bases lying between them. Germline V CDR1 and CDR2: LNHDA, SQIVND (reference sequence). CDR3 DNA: TGTGCCAGTGGACCAGCGTACTCCGGCACAGATACGCAGTATTTT. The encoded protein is CASGPAYSGTDTQYF.

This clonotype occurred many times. The CDR3: CASSQDGRDLGEQYF. In DNA form, the CDR3 reads TGCGCCAGCAGCCAAGATGGGAGGGATCTGGGCGAGCAGTACTTC. This chain uses TRBV4-1 with TRBJ2-7; TRBD2 matches 7 bases. V trimming: 0 bases; J trimming: 6 bases; junction bases outside the gene matches: 8. CDR3 length: 15 amino acids. The V gene's germline CDR1 is MGHRA and CDR2 YSYEKL.

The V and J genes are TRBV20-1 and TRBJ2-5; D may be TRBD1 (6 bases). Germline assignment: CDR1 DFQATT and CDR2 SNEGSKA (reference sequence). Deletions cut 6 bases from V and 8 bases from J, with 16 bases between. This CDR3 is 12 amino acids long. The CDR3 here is CSATTGLVTQYF. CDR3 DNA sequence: TGCAGTGCAACGACAGGTTTGGTTACCCAGTACTTC.

The CDR3 region has the DNA TGCAGTGCAGACGCTATTTACGGGACCAACATAGATACGCAGTATTTT. Encoded protein: CSADAIYGTNIDTQYF. J is TRBJ2-3 and V is TRBV20-1; D might be TRBD1 or TRBD2, each matching 5 bases. The CDR3 extends over 16 amino acids. V dropped 6 bases and J dropped 5 bases, with 24 bases sitting between them. CDR1 and CDR2 (germline): DFQATT, SNEGSKA (reference sequence).

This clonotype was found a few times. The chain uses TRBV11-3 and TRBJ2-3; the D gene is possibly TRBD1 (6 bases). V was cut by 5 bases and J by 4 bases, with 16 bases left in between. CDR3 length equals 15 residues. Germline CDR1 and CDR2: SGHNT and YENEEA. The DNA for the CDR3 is TGTGCCAGCAGCCCGGGCGATGGGGGCGCAGATACGCAGTATTTT. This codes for CASSPGDGGADTQYF.

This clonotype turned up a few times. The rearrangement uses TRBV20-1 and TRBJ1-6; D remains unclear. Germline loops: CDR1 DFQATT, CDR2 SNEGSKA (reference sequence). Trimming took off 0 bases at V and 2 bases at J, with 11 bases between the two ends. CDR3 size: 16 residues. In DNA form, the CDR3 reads TGCAGTGCTAGAGATATAGAGGGTCCCTATAATTCACCCCTCCACTTT. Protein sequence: CSARDIEGPYNSPLHF.

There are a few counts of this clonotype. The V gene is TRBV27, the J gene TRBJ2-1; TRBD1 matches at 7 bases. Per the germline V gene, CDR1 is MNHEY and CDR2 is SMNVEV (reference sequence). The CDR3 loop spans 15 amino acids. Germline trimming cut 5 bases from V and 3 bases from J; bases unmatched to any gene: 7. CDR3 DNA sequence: TGTGCCAGCAGTCCCAGGACAGGAAACTACAATGAGCAGTTCTTC. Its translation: CASSPRTGNYNEQFF.

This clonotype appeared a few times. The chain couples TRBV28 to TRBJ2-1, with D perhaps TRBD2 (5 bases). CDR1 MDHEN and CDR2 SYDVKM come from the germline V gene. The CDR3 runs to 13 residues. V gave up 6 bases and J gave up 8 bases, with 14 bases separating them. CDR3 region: CASRRGSSDEQFF. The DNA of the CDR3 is TGTGCCAGCAGGCGAGGGAGTTCCGATGAGCAGTTCTTC.

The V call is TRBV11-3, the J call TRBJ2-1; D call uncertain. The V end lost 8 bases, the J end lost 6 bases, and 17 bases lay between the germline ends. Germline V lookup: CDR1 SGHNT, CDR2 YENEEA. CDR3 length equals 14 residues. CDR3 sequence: CASGSPTALNEQFF. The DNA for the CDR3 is TGTGCCAGCGGCTCACCGACCGCGCTCAATGAGCAGTTCTTC.

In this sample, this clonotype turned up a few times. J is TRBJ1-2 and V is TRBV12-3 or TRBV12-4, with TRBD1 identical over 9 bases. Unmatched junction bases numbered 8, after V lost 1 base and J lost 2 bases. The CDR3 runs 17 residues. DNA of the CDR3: TGTGCCAGCAGTTTAGGCTCCGCCGGGACAGGGAACTATGGCTACACCTTC. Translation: CASSLGSAGTGNYGYTF.

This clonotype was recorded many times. The CDR3 here is CASSLAQPLAGVTDTQYF. CDR3 coding DNA: TGTGCCAGCAGCTTAGCTCAACCATTAGCGGGGGTTACAGATACGCAGTATTTT. The chain employs TRBV7-8 and TRBJ2-3; TRBD2 matches at 9 bases. The CDR3 has 18 residues. Germline V CDR1 and CDR2: SGHVS, FQNEAQ. With V trimmed by 0 bases and J by 3 bases, 10 bases remained unmatched.

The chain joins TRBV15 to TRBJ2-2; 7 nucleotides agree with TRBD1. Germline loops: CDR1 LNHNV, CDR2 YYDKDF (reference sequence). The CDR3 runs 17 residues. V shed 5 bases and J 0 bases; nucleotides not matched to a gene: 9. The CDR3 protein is CATSPRDRPTNTGELFF. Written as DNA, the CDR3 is TGTGCCACCAGCCCAAGGGACAGACCAACGAACACCGGGGAGCTGTTTTTT.

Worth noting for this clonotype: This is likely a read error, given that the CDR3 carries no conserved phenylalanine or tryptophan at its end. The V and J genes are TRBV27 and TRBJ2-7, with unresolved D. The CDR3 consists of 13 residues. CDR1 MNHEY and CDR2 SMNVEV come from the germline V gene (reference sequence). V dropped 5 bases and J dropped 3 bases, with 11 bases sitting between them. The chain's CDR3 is CASSPTRGYEQYS. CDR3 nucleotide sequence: TGTGCCAGCAGTCCCACTCGAGGCTACGAGCAGTACTCC.

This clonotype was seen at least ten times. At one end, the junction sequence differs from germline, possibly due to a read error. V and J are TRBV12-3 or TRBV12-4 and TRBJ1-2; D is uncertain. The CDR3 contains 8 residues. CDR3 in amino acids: CASSFLSF. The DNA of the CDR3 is TGTGCCAGCAGTTTTTTGTCCTTC.

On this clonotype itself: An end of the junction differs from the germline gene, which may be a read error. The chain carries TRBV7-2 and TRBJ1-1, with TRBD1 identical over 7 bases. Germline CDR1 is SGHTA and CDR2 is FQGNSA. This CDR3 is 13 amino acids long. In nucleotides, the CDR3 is TGTGCCAGCGCAGGGGGACTGGGCACTGAAGCTCTCTTT. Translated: CASAGGLGTEALF.

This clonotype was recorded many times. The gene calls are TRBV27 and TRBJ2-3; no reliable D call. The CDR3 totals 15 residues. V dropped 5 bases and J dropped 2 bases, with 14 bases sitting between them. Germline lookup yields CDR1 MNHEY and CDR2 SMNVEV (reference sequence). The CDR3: CASSTTLSYTDTQYF. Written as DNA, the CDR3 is TGTGCCAGCAGTACCACTTTGTCGTACACAGATACGCAGTATTTT.

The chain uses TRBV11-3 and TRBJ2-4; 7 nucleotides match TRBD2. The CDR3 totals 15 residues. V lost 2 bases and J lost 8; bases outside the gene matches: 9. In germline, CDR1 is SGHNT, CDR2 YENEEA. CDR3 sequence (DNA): TGTGCCAGCAGCTTACACGGACTAGTTGAGGACATTCAGTACTTC. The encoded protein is CASSLHGLVEDIQYF.

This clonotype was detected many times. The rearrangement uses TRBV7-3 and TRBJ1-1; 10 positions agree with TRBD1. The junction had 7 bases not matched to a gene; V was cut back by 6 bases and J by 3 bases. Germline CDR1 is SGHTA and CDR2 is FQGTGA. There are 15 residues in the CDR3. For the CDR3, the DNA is TGTGCCAGCAGTTCGGGACAGGGGATGGACACTGAAGCTTTCTTT. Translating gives CASSSGQGMDTEAFF.

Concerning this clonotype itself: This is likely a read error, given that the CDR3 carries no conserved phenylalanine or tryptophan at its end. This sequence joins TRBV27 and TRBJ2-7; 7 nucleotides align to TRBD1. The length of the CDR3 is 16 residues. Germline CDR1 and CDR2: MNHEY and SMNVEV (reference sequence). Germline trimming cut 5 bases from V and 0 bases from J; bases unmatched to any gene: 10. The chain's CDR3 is CASSLGTDPSSYEQYI. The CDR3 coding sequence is TGTGCCAGCAGTCTTGGGACAGACCCAAGCTCCTACGAGCAGTACATC.